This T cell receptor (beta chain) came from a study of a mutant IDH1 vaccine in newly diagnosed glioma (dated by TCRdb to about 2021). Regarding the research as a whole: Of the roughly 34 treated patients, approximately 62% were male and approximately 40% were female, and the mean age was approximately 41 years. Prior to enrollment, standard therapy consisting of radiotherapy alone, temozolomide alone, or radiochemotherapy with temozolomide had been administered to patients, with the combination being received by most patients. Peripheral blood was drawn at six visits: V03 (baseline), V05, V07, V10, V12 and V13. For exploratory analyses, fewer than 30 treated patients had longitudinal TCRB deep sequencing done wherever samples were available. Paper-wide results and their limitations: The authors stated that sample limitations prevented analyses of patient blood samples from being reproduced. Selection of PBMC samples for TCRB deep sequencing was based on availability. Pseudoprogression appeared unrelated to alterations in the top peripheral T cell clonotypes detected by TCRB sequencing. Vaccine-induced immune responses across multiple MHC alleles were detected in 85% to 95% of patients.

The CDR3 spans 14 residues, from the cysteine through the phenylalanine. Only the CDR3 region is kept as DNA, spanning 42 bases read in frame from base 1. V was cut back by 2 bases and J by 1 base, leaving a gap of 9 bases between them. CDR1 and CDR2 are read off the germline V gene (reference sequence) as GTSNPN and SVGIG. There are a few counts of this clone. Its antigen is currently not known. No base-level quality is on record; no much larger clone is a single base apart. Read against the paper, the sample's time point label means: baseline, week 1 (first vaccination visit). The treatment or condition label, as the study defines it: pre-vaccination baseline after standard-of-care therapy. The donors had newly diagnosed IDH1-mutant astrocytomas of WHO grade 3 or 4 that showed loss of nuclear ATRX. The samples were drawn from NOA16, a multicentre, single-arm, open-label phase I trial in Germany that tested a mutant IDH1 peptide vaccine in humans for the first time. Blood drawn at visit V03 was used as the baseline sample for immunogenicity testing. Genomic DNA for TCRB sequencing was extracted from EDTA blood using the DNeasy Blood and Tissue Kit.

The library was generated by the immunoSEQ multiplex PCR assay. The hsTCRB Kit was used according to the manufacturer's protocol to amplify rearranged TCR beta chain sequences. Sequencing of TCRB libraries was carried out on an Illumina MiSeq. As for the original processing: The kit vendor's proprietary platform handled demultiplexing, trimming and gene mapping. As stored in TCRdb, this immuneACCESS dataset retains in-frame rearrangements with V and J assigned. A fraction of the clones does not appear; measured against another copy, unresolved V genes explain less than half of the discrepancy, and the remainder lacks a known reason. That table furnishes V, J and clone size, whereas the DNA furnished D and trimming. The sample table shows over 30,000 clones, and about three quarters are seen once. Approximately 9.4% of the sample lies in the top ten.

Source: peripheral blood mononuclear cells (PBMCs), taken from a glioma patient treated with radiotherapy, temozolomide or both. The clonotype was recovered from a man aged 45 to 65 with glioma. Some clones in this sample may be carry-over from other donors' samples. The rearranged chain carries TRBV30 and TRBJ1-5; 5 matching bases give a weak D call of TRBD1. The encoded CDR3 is CAWSRSGSNQPQHF. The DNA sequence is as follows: TGTGCCTGGAGTAGGTCAGGGAGCAATCAGCCCCAGCATTTT.